This T cell receptor (beta chain) was profiled in a study of CD8 T cells in ankylosing spondylitis. Germline V gene lookup returns CDR1 WNHNN and CDR2 SYGVQD (reference sequence). V shed 1 base and J shed 1 base, with 7 bases lying between them. The CDR3 spans 14 residues. 5'-RACE, quantitative and with molecular barcodes, yielded the TCR beta libraries. TCRdb ran MiXCR on the 5' RACE reads and lists one entry per CDR3 protein. This sample yields about 800,000 distinct CDR3 sequences, of which roughly 10% are seen a single time; just over 0.5% belongs to the top ten. As concerns this clonotype: The antigen remains unidentified.

Study-wide results and limits: In the blood and synovial fluid of reactive arthritis, some motif variants had been previously reported. Eight or nine highly homologous variants formed a TCR beta motif that appeared characteristic of ankylosing spondylitis blood. Matched ankylosing spondylitis synovial fluid reportedly showed significant enrichment of disease-linked clones. The authors found the disease-linked clones to be CD8+ and relatively rare in peripheral blood.

The sequenced material came from blood, either unsorted or a sorted T cell fraction (not recorded which). This sequence was found in a male donor with ankylosing spondylitis. J is TRBJ1-1 and V is TRBV10-1; D is unclear. The CDR3 protein is CASSELRRNTEAFF. DNA for the CDR3: TGCGCCAGCAGTGAGTTGCGGAGGAACACTGAAGCTTTCTTT.